Listed here are 32 T cell receptor beta chains from one sample, sequenced in a study of blood T cell repertoires in COVID-19. Clones were read by immunoSEQ multiplex PCR, and TCRdb kept only the in-frame ones, dropping some. The data show about 130,000 clones, 92% seen once. The sequenced material came from peripheral blood. Source of these receptors: a man aged 45-65 years with COVID-19, enrolled during active disease.

This clone has a single count. The chain uses TRBV28 and TRBJ1-2, with TRBD1 matching 7 bases. V lost 4 bases to trimming and J lost 4 bases; unmatched junction nucleotides: 9. The CDR3 runs 15 residues. The V gene's germline CDR1 is MDHEN and CDR2 SYDVKM. CDR3 region: CASSSHRGPSYGYTF. The CDR3 DNA reads as TGTGCCAGCAGTTCCCATAGGGGGCCGAGCTATGGCTACACCTTC.

As for this clone: This sample includes further DNA sequences coding for the same CDR3. V is TRBV6-5 and J is TRBJ2-5; TRBD1 is a possible D gene (6 bases). Trimming removed 0 bases at V and 2 bases at J, with 7 bases between. Germline CDR1 MNHEY, CDR2 SVGAGI. This CDR3 is 14 amino acids long. CDR3 nucleotides: TGTGCCAGCAGTTACTCGAGGGGGCAAGAGACCCAGTACTTC. This translates into CASSYSRGQETQYF.

The rearrangement uses TRBV2 and TRBJ1-2; 8 bases are shared with TRBD1. The CDR3 spans 14 residues. Germline V gives CDR1 SNHLY, CDR2 FYNNEI. V lost 7 bases to trimming and J lost 2 bases; unmatched junction nucleotides: 6. CDR3 in DNA: TGTGCCAGCATTCAATACAGGGGGAACTATGGCTACACCTTC. Protein: CASIQYRGNYGYTF.

The chain combines TRBV10-3 with TRBJ2-2; the match to TRBD2 covers 8 bases. Germline CDR1 is ENHRY and CDR2 is SYGVKD. CDR3 length equals 15 residues. V trimming: 8 bases; J trimming: 0 bases; junction bases outside the gene matches: 5. The CDR3 DNA follows: TGTGCCATCGGGTGGGGACTAGCGAACACCGGGGAGCTGTTTTTT. Translated, it gives CAIGWGLANTGELFF.

V gene TRBV29-1 combines with J gene TRBJ1-4, with 7 bases that match TRBD1. Germline V gene sequence: CDR1 SQVTM, CDR2 ANQGSEA. The trim removed 1 base at V and 5 bases at J, leaving 4 bases unmatched. This CDR3 has 14 amino acids. The CDR3 coding sequence is TGCAGCGTTGAAGGACAGGGATACAATGAAAAACTGTTTTTT. This sequence encodes CSVEGQGYNEKLFF.

This sequence joins TRBV14 and TRBJ2-5; 7 positions agree with TRBD2. This CDR3 comprises 14 residues. Germline V gene sequence: CDR1 SGHDN, CDR2 FVKESK. V lost 2 bases and J lost 5; bases outside the gene matches: 5. CDR3 DNA: TGTGCCAGCAGCCAAAGGCGGGAGAAGGAGACCCAGTACTTC. Translation gives CASSQRREKETQYF.

The chain uses TRBV28 and TRBJ2-5; the match to TRBD2 covers 13 bases. This CDR3 is 22 amino acids long. The germline gives CDR1 MDHEN, CDR2 SYDVKM. With V trimmed by 4 bases and J by 2 bases, 22 bases remained unmatched. This CDR3 reads CASSYEVTPLAGGFLGQETQYF. CDR3 coding DNA: TGTGCCAGCAGTTATGAGGTCACCCCACTAGCGGGAGGGTTTTTAGGGCAAGAGACCCAGTACTTC.

A remark on this clone: This sample includes further DNA sequences coding for the same CDR3. J is TRBJ2-3 and V is TRBV9; D might be TRBD2 (5 bases). Trimming cost V 0 bases and J 1 base, with 9 bases left between them. CDR3 length: 15 amino acids. The germline CDR1 and CDR2 sequences are SGDLS and YYNGEE. CDR3 DNA sequence: TGTGCCAGCAGCGTAGGAGGAGGAGGCACAGATACGCAGTATTTT. Translating it yields CASSVGGGGTDTQYF.

This chain links TRBV7-2 with TRBJ2-6; D is unresolved. There are 15 residues in the CDR3. V was cut by 1 base and J by 0 bases, with 4 bases left in between. Germline V gives CDR1 SGHTA, CDR2 FQGNSA. Here the CDR3 DNA reads TGTGCCAGCAGCTTAGACAGCTCTGGGGCCAACGTCCTGACTTTC. Protein: CASSLDSSGANVLTF.

V and J are TRBV6-5 and TRBJ1-2, with 9 bases lining up with TRBD1. From germline, CDR1 is MNHEY and CDR2 SVGAGI. V trimming: 6 bases; J trimming: 4 bases; junction bases outside the gene matches: 6. The CDR3 runs 14 residues. CDR3 nucleotide sequence: TGTGCCAGCAGCCCCGGGACAGGGCTCTATGGCTACACCTTC. The encoded protein is CASSPGTGLYGYTF.

The chain uses TRBV9 and TRBJ2-3, with unresolved D. This CDR3 has 15 residues. V lost 3 bases to trimming and J lost 5 bases, with 16 bases between them. Germline CDR1 and CDR2: SGDLS and YYNGEE. The CDR3 DNA sequence: TGTGCCAGCAGCGGTGTCTTAGCCCGAGGAGATACGCAGTATTTT. As protein: CASSGVLARGDTQYF.

This chain links TRBV7-7 with TRBJ1-1; TRBD1 agrees at 11 bases. Germline V CDR1 and CDR2: SSHAT, FNYEAQ (reference sequence). The ends lost 5 bases at V and 6 bases at J; junction bases unmatched: 5. The CDR3 sequence is 14 residues long. The CDR3 region is CASSGPGQGAEAFF. CDR3 nucleotide sequence: TGTGCCAGCAGCGGTCCGGGACAGGGGGCTGAAGCTTTCTTT. The whole variable domain, filled in from reference TRBV7-7 and TRBJ1-1, reads GAGVSQSPRYKVTKRGQDVTLRCDPISSHATLYWYQQALGQGPEFLTYFNYEAQPDKSGLPSDRFSAERPEGSISTLTIQRTEQRDSAMYRCASSGPGQGAEAFFGQGTRLTVV.

The V and J genes are TRBV7-9 and TRBJ2-3, with D tentatively TRBD1 (6 bases). V lost 6 bases, J lost 5 bases, and 18 bases lay in between. The CDR3 covers 15 residues. Germline lookup yields CDR1 SEHNR and CDR2 FQNEAQ (reference sequence). The CDR3 is CASRPKTGPLDTQYF. Written as DNA, the CDR3 is TGTGCCAGCAGACCAAAGACAGGTCCACTAGATACGCAGTATTTT.

The rearrangement joins TRBV30 to TRBJ2-5; D remains ambiguous. CDR3 length: 13 amino acids. V lost 2 bases, J lost 2 bases, and 9 bases lay in between. Germline CDR1 and CDR2: GTSNPN and SVGIG (reference sequence). The CDR3 loop reads CAWSRNLQETQYF. The DNA for the CDR3 is TGTGCCTGGAGTCGTAACTTACAAGAGACCCAGTACTTC. Complete variable domain (other parts from reference TRBV30 and TRBJ2-5): SQTIHQWPATLVQPVGSPLSLECTVEGTSNPNLYWYRQAAGRGLQLLFYSVGIGQISSEVPQNLSASRPQDRQFILSSKKLLLSDSGFYLCAWSRNLQETQYFGPGTRLLVL.

This clone was picked up one time. The chain uses TRBV5-6 and TRBJ2-7; D call uncertain. V was shortened by 1 base and J by 3 bases, with 2 bases between the two germline ends. From germline, CDR1 is SGHDT and CDR2 YYEEEE. CDR3 length: 11 amino acids. The CDR3 spells CASSLHYEQYF. The DNA of the CDR3 is TGTGCCAGCAGCTTGCACTACGAGCAGTACTTC.

The CDR3 spells CASRQTGPANYGYTF. CDR3 nucleotides: TGTGCCAGCAGACAAACAGGGCCAGCTAACTATGGCTACACCTTC. The chain combines TRBV28 with TRBJ1-2; D might be TRBD1 (6 bases). This CDR3 is built from 15 residues. Germline V gene lookup returns CDR1 MDHEN and CDR2 SYDVKM. V was shortened by 6 bases and J by 0 bases, with 14 bases between the two germline ends.

The chain uses TRBV5-1 and TRBJ2-5, with 10 bases identical to TRBD1. V trimming: 6 bases; J trimming: 4 bases; junction bases outside the gene matches: 9. CDR3 length: 15 residues. The germline V gene has CDR1 SGHRS and CDR2 YFSETQ. The CDR3: CASTFSGTGVETQYF. The CDR3 DNA sequence: TGCGCCAGCACCTTCTCCGGGACAGGGGTAGAGACCCAGTACTTC.

The genes are TRBV7-2 and TRBJ2-3, with D maybe TRBD2 (7 bases). Germline V CDR1 and CDR2: SGHTA, FQGNSA. There are 14 residues in the CDR3. V was pared by 6 bases and J by 7 bases, with 17 bases between. CDR3 sequence reads: CASRGGQDSNTQYF. In DNA, the CDR3 is TGTGCCAGCAGGGGGGGGCAGGACAGTAATACGCAGTATTTT.

This clone was detected only a few times. The J gene is TRBJ1-5, the V gene TRBV6-4, with TRBD1 as a possible D gene (6 bases). Germline CDR1 MRHNA, CDR2 SNTAGT. Trimming pared 4 bases from V and 5 bases from J, leaving 9 bases between. The CDR3 length is 13 residues. CDR3 DNA sequence: TGTGCCAGCAGTGTATCAGGGGATCAGCCCCAGCATTTT. It specifies CASSVSGDQPQHF.

The chain's CDR3 is CASSYSGGYGYTF. The CDR3 nucleotides read TGTGCCAGCAGTTACTCGGGAGGCTATGGCTACACCTTC. The chain employs TRBV6-5 and TRBJ1-2, with D unresolved. Looked up from germline, CDR1 is MNHEY and CDR2 is SVGAGI. This CDR3 has 13 residues. V lost 0 bases and J lost 4, with 6 bases in between.

This rearrangement joins TRBV28 to TRBJ2-1, with 10 positions matching TRBD2. The CDR3 length is 13 residues. The V gene end was trimmed by 10 bases and the J gene end by 9 bases; junction bases not matched to a gene: 9. Germline values: CDR1 MDHEN, CDR2 SYDVKM. The chain's CDR3 is CANRASGSGEQFF. The CDR3 bases are TGTGCCAACCGGGCTAGCGGGAGTGGTGAGCAGTTCTTC.

The rearrangement joins TRBV20-1 to TRBJ1-1; D gene uncertain. Germline V lookup: CDR1 DFQATT, CDR2 SNEGSKA (reference sequence). This CDR3 has 12 residues. Trimming took 3 bases from V and 1 from J, leaving 6 bases between them. The CDR3 bases are TGCAGTGCTAGTTATTCGAACACTGAAGCTTTCTTT. Translated, it gives CSASYSNTEAFF.

Details on this clone: The CDR3 end shows no conserved phenylalanine or tryptophan, and so a read error is likely. No DNA is shown, since the ends of the CDR3 on it are uncertain; the CDR3 is the one TCRdb lists. The rearrangement links TRBV27 to TRBJ2-3; the table gives TRBD1 as D, unverified against the DNA. The CDR3 comprises 11 residues, both ends counted. The germline V gene has CDR1 MNHEY and CDR2 SMNVEV (reference sequence). The CDR3 is CASSSGAGTAV.

The V and J genes are TRBV7-3 and TRBJ1-4, with D possibly matching TRBD1 (5 bases). V was cut by 5 bases and J by 6 bases, with 13 bases left in between. Per germline, CDR1 SGHTA and CDR2 FQGTGA. The CDR3 length is 14 residues. The DNA for the CDR3 is TGTGCCAGCAGCCCCACGGGGGGATATGAAAAACTGTTTTTT. It yields the protein CASSPTGGYEKLFF.

J is TRBJ2-5 and V is TRBV2; no reliable D call. CDR1 is SNHLY and CDR2 is FYNNEI in the germline V gene. The CDR3 runs 12 residues. The V gene lost 7 bases and the J gene lost 4 bases, with 10 bases spanning the gap. DNA of the CDR3: TGTGCCAGCACCGAGGCGCGAGAGACCCAGTACTTC. This codes for CASTEARETQYF.

This clone has just one count. The V gene is TRBV2, the J gene TRBJ1-5; D gene unclear. V lost 4 bases and J lost 0, with 10 bases in between. There are 15 residues in the CDR3. Looked up from germline, CDR1 is SNHLY and CDR2 is FYNNEI. The DNA of the CDR3 is TGTGCCAGCAGTGGGGCAGAAGTTAGCAATCAGCCCCAGCATTTT. The encoded protein is CASSGAEVSNQPQHF.

This chain uses TRBV7-2 with TRBJ2-1; 7 bases align to TRBD2. V lost 0 bases and J lost 6; bases outside the gene matches: 8. The CDR3 is made up of 16 amino acids. CDR1 is SGHTA, CDR2 FQGNSA, per germline. CDR3 nucleotides: TGTGCCAGCAGCTTAGCCTGGGCTAGCGGACTCAATGAGCAGTTCTTC. This codes for CASSLAWASGLNEQFF.

This clone occurred once. J is TRBJ2-1 and V is TRBV29-1; 13 bases map to TRBD2. In germline, CDR1 is SQVTM, CDR2 ANQGSEA. The CDR3 totals 14 residues. The V gene end was trimmed by 6 bases and the J gene end by 7 bases; junction bases not matched to a gene: 6. The DNA of the CDR3 is TGCAGCGTCCCGGGACTAGCGGGAAAGAATGAGCAGTTCTTC. This sequence encodes CSVPGLAGKNEQFF.

This chain joins TRBV5-1 and TRBJ2-7, with 7 bases fitting TRBD2. Trimming cost V 3 bases and J 4 bases; bases outside gene matches: 10. Germline values: CDR1 SGHRS, CDR2 YFSETQ. The CDR3 loop spans 15 amino acids. The CDR3 here is CASSSFPGLQYEQYV. The CDR3 DNA is TGCGCCAGCAGCTCGTTCCCGGGACTACAATACGAGCAGTACGTC.

The V and J genes are TRBV18 and TRBJ2-1; D is uncertain. Trimming removed 5 bases from V and 3 bases from J, with 17 bases in between. The CDR3 consists of 16 residues. The germline V gene encodes CDR1 KGHSH and CDR2 LQKENI. CDR3 in DNA: TGTGCCAGCTCAGGTGGTGAGTTTTCGGGCTACAATGAGCAGTTCTTC. Protein sequence: CASSGGEFSGYNEQFF.

The V and J genes are TRBV30 and TRBJ1-5; D remains ambiguous. CDR3 length equals 11 residues. CDR1 is GTSNPN, CDR2 SVGIG, per germline (reference sequence). With 5 bases removed from V and 4 bases from J, the gap between germline ends came to 6 bases. CDR3 nucleotide sequence: TGTGCCTGGGACTATAATCAGCCCCAGCATTTT. It translates to CAWDYNQPQHF.

The chain links TRBV3-1 (or the pseudogene TRBV3-2) to TRBJ1-5, with 9 bases matching TRBD1. Germline values: CDR1 LGHDT, CDR2 YNNKEL (reference sequence). V dropped 4 bases and J dropped 2; count of bases not matched to a gene: 3. The CDR3 runs to 15 residues. The CDR3, as DNA: TGTGCCAGCAGCCCAAGGACAGGGGGCAATCAGCCCCAGCATTTT. Protein: CASSPRTGGNQPQHF.